The entry below gives a single T cell receptor (beta chain) sequence along with its context. The data belong to a study of blood T cell repertoires in COVID-19. Donors in Cohort 3 who had recovered were those with two negative PCRs, healthcare professional clearance, or resolution of their symptoms. CDR3 size: 16 residues. In germline, CDR1 is LNHDA, CDR2 SQIVND (reference sequence). The ends lost 9 bases at V and 4 bases at J; junction bases unmatched: 16. Repertoires were generated with immunoSEQ multiplex PCR, while TCRdb's copy carries only in-frame clones and drops some. Of under 200,000 clones detected, over 70% appear once; the ten largest clones hold approximately 11%.

The receptor comes from a man aged 50 to 60 who had recovered from COVID-19. Sequenced: PBMCs or T cells enriched from blood (not recorded which). V and J are TRBV19 and TRBJ1-2; 8 bases are a match to TRBD1. CDR3 in DNA: TGTGCCAGCGGGAGGTCGCAGGGGGCCCTCGGCTATGGCTACACCTTC. As protein: CASGRSQGALGYGYTF.